Listed below are T cell receptor beta chains from one sample, sequenced in a study of blood T cells in healthy people across ages. TCRdb redid the calling of the 5' RACE reads with MiXCR, one entry per CDR3 protein. The sample carries about 1.4 million distinct CDR3 sequences, around 55% recorded once. Sequenced sample: blood. These receptors all come from a man between 18 and 35 years old in good health. The CDR3 runs from the conserved cysteine through the conserved F or W. Each record gives: clone size, J gene, D gene, V gene, CDR3 DNA, CDR3 protein. D genes are given only for firm matches. Only some rows state a clone size, as once, few, many or a class for expanded clones.

NA,TRBJ2-1,NA,TRBV6-2/TRBV6-3,TGTGCCAGCACCCAGGGCGGGGGCGAGCAGTTCTTC,CASTQGGGEQFF
NA,TRBJ2-2,TRBD1,TRBV5-1,TGCGCCAGCAGCTCGGGTCCCGGGACAGGGTTTGTGACCGGGGAGCTGTTTTTT,CASSSGPGTGFVTGELFF
once,TRBJ2-2,TRBD1,TRBV7-8,TGTGCCAGCAGCCTACCGGGACAGAGACAACCGAACACCGGGGAGCTGTTTTTT,CASSLPGQRQPNTGELFF
NA,TRBJ2-5,TRBD2,TRBV4-2,TGTGCCAGCAGCCCAGGGACTAGCGGGGGGGAAAAAGAGACCCAGTACTTC,CASSPGTSGGEKETQYF
NA,TRBJ2-3,TRBD2,TRBV29-1,TGCAGCGTTGAAGCAGGCGGGCTAGCGGGCACAGATACGCAGTATTTT,CSVEAGGLAGTDTQYF
NA,TRBJ2-1,TRBD2,TRBV28,TGTGCCAGCAGTTGGTCAGCGGGGGGGCCGTCGATGAATGAGCAGTTCTTC,CASSWSAGGPSMNEQFF
NA,TRBJ2-3,TRBD2,TRBV27,TGTGCCAGCAGTTTGCTAGCGGGACTAGGGGATACGCAGTATTTT,CASSLLAGLGDTQYF
NA,TRBJ2-7,TRBD1,TRBV6-6,TGTGCCAGCAGCGACACTCAACGACAGGGCCACGAGCAGTACTTC,CASSDTQRQGHEQYF
NA,TRBJ2-3,TRBD2,TRBV29-1,TGCAGCGTTGAGGGACTAGCGGGAGGCGGAGGAACAGATACGCAGTATTTT,CSVEGLAGGGGTDTQYF
NA,TRBJ2-1,TRBD1,TRBV4-1,TGCGCCAGCAGCCTATCGGGACAGGGAGTTTACAATGAGCAGTTCTTC,CASSLSGQGVYNEQFF
once,TRBJ2-7,NA,TRBV6-2/TRBV6-3,TGTGCCAGCAGTCCCCAGGGTGACACCTACGAGCAGTACTTC,CASSPQGDTYEQYF
NA,TRBJ1-2,NA,TRBV5-6,TGTGCCAGCAGAGGTCTGGGCCCTAACTATGGCTACACCTTC,CASRGLGPNYGYTF
NA,TRBJ2-3,NA,TRBV4-3,TGCGCCAGCAGCCAAGGATGGGCTAGCACAGATACGCAGTATTTT,CASSQGWASTDTQYF
NA,TRBJ2-3,TRBD1,TRBV7-6,TGTGCCAGCAGCCACAGACAGGGCCCTAGCACAGATACGCAGTATTTT,CASSHRQGPSTDTQYF
few,TRBJ2-7,TRBD1,TRBV7-2,TGTGCCAGCAGCTTCATGGGACAGAACTACGAGCAGTACTTC,CASSFMGQNYEQYF
NA,TRBJ2-1,NA,TRBV7-9,TGTGCCAGCAGCTTAAGTGGAGGGCGAAGCTCCTACAATGAGCAGTTCTTC,CASSLSGGRSSYNEQFF
NA,TRBJ2-1,NA,TRBV4-2,TGTGCCAGCAGCCAAGAAAATACGTGGGATGAGCAGTTCTTC,CASSQENTWDEQFF
few,TRBJ2-3,NA,TRBV20-1,TGCAGTGCTTTCCCTAGCGACGGGGCAGATACGCAGTATTTT,CSAFPSDGADTQYF
NA,TRBJ2-3,NA,TRBV14,TGTGCCAGCAGCATAACCTTGGCAGATACGCAGTATTTT,CASSITLADTQYF
few,TRBJ2-1,TRBD2,TRBV12-3/TRBV12-4,TGTGCCAGCAGTACTCTAGCGGGAGGGCCCAATGAGCAGTTCTTC,CASSTLAGGPNEQFF
NA,TRBJ1-2,TRBD1,TRBV5-1,TGCGCCAGCAGCTTGTTCGGACAGGAGGCCTATGGCTACACCTTC,CASSLFGQEAYGYTF
NA,TRBJ1-5,NA,TRBV24-1,TGTGCCACCAGTCTCGGGTTTGGTCAGCCCCAGCATTTT,CATSLGFGQPQHF
NA,TRBJ1-1,NA,TRBV10-2,TGCGCCAGCAGTGCTCCCTCCAGGGGTATGAACACTGAAGCTTTCTTT,CASSAPSRGMNTEAFF